What follows are 27 T cell receptor beta chains derived from one specimen sequenced in a study of Ad26.COV2.S vaccination and SARS-CoV-2 variants. The assay was immunoSEQ multiplex PCR, and TCRdb's table has in-frame clones only and misses some. The table includes approximately 400,000 clones, around four fifths detected once. This sample's treatment: some 20 received Ad26.COV2.S at low or high dose, single or two shots; five or six received placebo; per-sample allocation not given. Sampling was done on day 63 after the first vaccine or placebo injection. The specimen was peripheral blood, collected in a trial of Ad26.COV2.S vaccine versus placebo. The receptors originated from a person between 18 and 65 years old who received the Ad26.COV2.S COVID-19 vaccine or a placebo.

The chain links TRBV7-4 to TRBJ1-2, with 7 nucleotides matching TRBD1. Trimming removed 5 bases from V and 6 bases from J; junction bases left unmatched: 12. Germline V gene data show CDR1 as SGHVT and CDR2 as SQSDAQ. There are 15 residues in the CDR3. The CDR3 sequence is CASSPTPDRANGYTF. For the CDR3, the DNA is TGTGCCAGCAGCCCAACACCCGACAGGGCCAATGGCTACACCTTC.

CDR3 in amino acids: CASRPFNLEGAFF. The CDR3 nucleotides are TGTGCCAGCAGACCCTTTAATCTAGAAGGAGCTTTCTTT. The chain employs TRBV27 and TRBJ1-1; D is ambiguous. The germline V gene encodes CDR1 MNHEY and CDR2 SMNVEV (reference sequence). V gave up 6 bases and J gave up 10 bases, with 18 bases separating them. The CDR3 loop spans 13 amino acids.

The CDR3 sequence is CASSSPTGNTEAFF. The CDR3 DNA reads as TGTGCCAGCAGCTCTCCGACAGGAAACACTGAAGCTTTCTTT. J is TRBJ1-1 and V is TRBV5-4; perhaps TRBD1 as D (6 bases). Germline V gives CDR1 SGHNT, CDR2 YYREEE (reference sequence). Trimming left V 3 bases short and J 2 bases short, with 11 bases between. The CDR3 spans 14 residues. The whole variable domain, remainder taken from reference TRBV5-4 and TRBJ1-1, is ETGVTQSPTHLIKTRGQQVTLRCSSQSGHNTVSWYQQALGQGPQFIFQYYREEENGRGNFPPRFSGLQFPNYSSELNVNALELDDSALYLCASSSPTGNTEAFFGQGTRLTVV.

V is TRBV18 and J is TRBJ2-2; 8 nucleotides match TRBD1. V was pared by 3 bases and J by 6 bases, with 3 bases of the junction left unmatched. Germline CDR1 and CDR2: KGHSH and LQKENI. The CDR3 is 14 residues long. CDR3 amino acids: CASSPDRVAGELFF. CDR3 in DNA: TGTGCCAGCTCACCGGACAGGGTGGCCGGGGAGCTGTTTTTT.

There are a few counts of this clone. The chain recombines TRBV7-9 with TRBJ1-2; 9 bases agree with TRBD1. CDR1 is SEHNR and CDR2 is FQNEAQ in the germline V gene (reference sequence). With 4 bases clipped from V and 6 bases from J, the junction kept 9 bases outside the gene matches. The CDR3 has 15 residues. Here the CDR3 DNA reads TGTGCCAGCAGCTCCTACAGGGGGCTATGGGATGGCTACACCTTC. The encoded protein is CASSSYRGLWDGYTF.

DNA of the CDR3: TGTGCCAGCAGAAAGCTAGGGGAAAAACTGTTTTTT. Its protein is CASRKLGEKLFF. This chain uses TRBV7-9 with TRBJ1-4; D uncertain. Germline loops: CDR1 SEHNR, CDR2 FQNEAQ (reference sequence). V was clipped by 6 bases and J by 8 bases, with 10 bases between them. CDR3 length: 12 residues.

The rearrangement uses TRBV18 and TRBJ2-5, with D perhaps matching TRBD1 (5 bases). CDR3 length: 15 residues. CDR1 is KGHSH, CDR2 LQKENI, per germline. Trimming took off 6 bases at V and 5 bases at J, with 19 bases between the two ends. CDR3 bases: TGTGCCAGCTCCCTAAACACCGGACACTCGGAGACCCAGTACTTC. This sequence encodes CASSLNTGHSETQYF. The full variable domain, rest sourced from reference TRBV18 and TRBJ2-5, is NAGVMQNPRHLVRRRGQEARLRCSPMKGHSHVYWYRQLPEEGLKFMVYLQKENIIDESGMPKERFSAEFPKEGPSILRIQQVVRGDSAAYFCASSLNTGHSETQYFGPGTRLLVL.

The chain combines TRBV4-1 with TRBJ1-5, with TRBD1 matching 7 bases. This CDR3 has 17 amino acids. The germline CDR1 and CDR2 sequences are MGHRA and YSYEKL. V lost 3 bases, J lost 0 bases, and 8 bases stayed unmatched. The CDR3 region has the DNA TGCGCCAGCAGCCAGCCACAGGGGAGGTATAGCAATCAGCCCCAGCATTTT. It codes for CASSQPQGRYSNQPQHF.

V and J are TRBV7-2 and TRBJ2-4, with D unresolved. Germline V CDR1 and CDR2: SGHTA, FQGNSA. Between the trimmed V and J ends, which lost 2 bases and 3 bases, there was a span of 8 bases. The CDR3 consists of 14 residues. This CDR3 reads CASSLFGGKNIQYF. The CDR3 coding sequence is TGTGCCAGCAGCTTATTCGGCGGCAAAAACATTCAGTACTTC. The complete variable domain, with remaining parts taken from reference TRBV7-2 and TRBJ2-4, reads GAGVSQSPSNKVTEKGKDVELRCDPISGHTALYWYRQSLGQGLEFLIYFQGNSAPDKSGLPSDRFSAERTGGSVSTLTIQRTQQEDSAVYLCASSLFGGKNIQYFGAGTRLSVL.

The chain is built from TRBV2 and TRBJ1-1, with 10 bases fitting TRBD1. The germline V gene has CDR1 SNHLY and CDR2 FYNNEI. The CDR3 length is 14 residues. The V segment lost 6 bases and the J segment 3 bases; nucleotides outside the gene matches: 4. DNA of the CDR3: TGTGCCAGCAGCGCCGGGACAGGGGACACTGAAGCTTTCTTT. Translated: CASSAGTGDTEAFF.

The gene calls are TRBV15 and TRBJ1-4; TRBD1 matches 7 bases. The CDR3 is made up of 16 amino acids. V shed 0 bases, J shed 8 bases, and the junction held 9 bases outside the gene matches. Germline V gives CDR1 LNHNV, CDR2 YYDKDF (reference sequence). CDR3: CATSRDPQGEGEKLFF. The CDR3 coding sequence is TGTGCCACCAGCAGAGATCCCCAGGGGGAGGGAGAAAAACTGTTTTTT.

On this clone itself: This specimen includes other DNA sequences encoding the same CDR3. The chain carries TRBV5-6 and TRBJ1-5; 9 bases are shared with TRBD1. Per germline, CDR1 SGHDT and CDR2 YYEEEE. J was trimmed by 7 bases and V by 4 bases; bases with no gene match: 3. This CDR3 has 13 amino acids. The CDR3 nucleotides read TGTGCCAGCAGCCTACAGGGGGCACAGCCCCAGCATTTT. As protein: CASSLQGAQPQHF.

The chain joins TRBV13 to TRBJ2-7; 8 bases align to TRBD1. The CDR3 is made up of 14 amino acids. Germline V gene sequence: CDR1 PRHDT, CDR2 FYEKMQ (reference sequence). The junction had 9 bases not matched to a gene; V was cut back by 6 bases and J by 5 bases. CDR3 in DNA: TGTGCCAGCAGTAGGACAGGGTACGCCGACGAGCAGTACTTC. Its protein product is CASSRTGYADEQYF.

The chain recombines TRBV5-1 with TRBJ2-7; possible D gene TRBD2, 6 bases. V dropped 0 bases and J dropped 2 bases, with 18 bases sitting between them. Germline CDR1 reads SGHRS; CDR2 reads YFSETQ. CDR3 length: 17 amino acids. CDR3 nucleotide sequence: TGCGCCAGCAGCTTGGGGGCCGTCCGGCGGGGCGCCTACGAGCAGTACTTC. Translation: CASSLGAVRRGAYEQYF.

The genes are TRBV4-3 and TRBJ1-5; tentatively, D is TRBD1 (6 bases). CDR3 length: 16 amino acids. The V and J ends lost 3 bases and 3 bases respectively, with 15 bases between them. Looked up from germline, CDR1 is LGHNA and CDR2 is YSLEER. The CDR3 protein is CASSQLWSGANQPQHF. CDR3 DNA sequence: TGCGCCAGCAGCCAGCTGTGGTCAGGGGCCAATCAGCCCCAGCATTTT.

The V call is TRBV11-3, the J call TRBJ2-3; D is perhaps TRBD1 or TRBD2 (5 bases each). CDR1 and CDR2 from the germline V gene are SGHNT and YENEEA. The CDR3 extends over 13 amino acids. V lost 2 bases, J lost 8 bases, and 11 bases lay in between. Here the CDR3 reads CASSLSSGTTQYF. In DNA form, the CDR3 reads TGTGCCAGCAGCTTATCGTCCGGGACTACGCAGTATTTT.

This chain connects TRBV3-1 (or the pseudogene TRBV3-2) to TRBJ2-2; TRBD1 matches 9 bases. The germline V gene encodes CDR1 LGHDT and CDR2 YNNKEL (reference sequence). V trimming: 5 bases; J trimming: 6 bases; junction bases outside the gene matches: 7. The CDR3 is made up of 15 amino acids. The CDR3 DNA is TGTGCCAGCAGCTATGGGACAGGGAGTGCCGGGGAGCTGTTTTTT. Encoded protein: CASSYGTGSAGELFF.

This clone was seen only once. This chain links TRBV5-4 with TRBJ1-2; D gene ambiguous. This CDR3 has 17 amino acids. V lost 2 bases, J lost 4 bases, and 21 bases lay in between. The germline CDR1 and CDR2 sequences are SGHNT and YYREEE (reference sequence). As DNA, the CDR3 is TGTGCCAGCAGCTTCCGGGTGGCCCCAAGAAGTACCTATGGCTACACCTTC. Amino acids: CASSFRVAPRSTYGYTF.

The rearrangement joins TRBV7-9 to TRBJ1-1; 8 bases align to TRBD1. The J segment lost 1 base and the V segment lost 5 bases, leaving 6 bases of the junction unmatched. Germline CDR1 reads SEHNR; CDR2 reads FQNEAQ (reference sequence). The CDR3 loop spans 15 amino acids. The CDR3 DNA sequence: TGTGCCAGCAGCCAAAAGGACAGGGCGAACACTGAAGCTTTCTTT. Amino acids: CASSQKDRANTEAFF.

The gene calls are TRBV10-3 and TRBJ2-5, with D perhaps matching TRBD1 (8 bases). This CDR3 spans 13 amino acids. Germline loops: CDR1 ENHRY, CDR2 SYGVKD. With 6 bases removed from V and 5 bases from J, the gap between germline ends came to 13 bases. This CDR3 is CAISDRGGETQYF. CDR3 DNA: TGTGCCATCAGCGACAGGGGAGGGGAGACCCAGTACTTC.

The chain links TRBV2 to TRBJ1-4, with TRBD1 matching 10 bases. The ends lost 9 bases at V and 7 bases at J; junction bases unmatched: 2. The germline CDR1 and CDR2 sequences are SNHLY and FYNNEI. The CDR3 length is 12 residues. CDR3 nucleotide sequence: TGTGCCAGTAGACAGGGGGCTGAAAAACTGTTTTTT. Translation gives CASRQGAEKLFF.

The rearrangement links TRBV5-4 to TRBJ1-1; TRBD1 is a possible D gene (6 bases). The CDR3 totals 15 residues. The V gene's germline CDR1 is SGHNT and CDR2 YYREEE (reference sequence). V lost 4 bases, J lost 7 bases, and 20 bases lay in between. CDR3 DNA sequence: TGTGCCAGCAGCCCGGACCAGACAGGACTAAGTGAAGCTTTCTTT. It specifies CASSPDQTGLSEAFF.

This chain links TRBV4-2 with TRBJ2-7; weak D call: TRBD2 (5 bases). The CDR3 length is 14 residues. V was clipped by 1 base and J by 4 bases, with 11 bases between them. The germline gives CDR1 LGHNA, CDR2 YNFKEQ. The CDR3 DNA reads as TGTGCCAGCAGCCAAGCGGACTCAAGATACGAGCAGTACTTC. It is translated as CASSQADSRYEQYF.

This clone was seen just once. This chain joins TRBV2 and TRBJ2-5; D possibly matches TRBD1 or TRBD2 (5 bases each). Trimming took off 5 bases at V and 6 bases at J, with 16 bases between the two ends. Germline loops: CDR1 SNHLY, CDR2 FYNNEI. The CDR3 is 14 residues long. CDR3 coding DNA: TGTGCCAGCAGTAGGGGAGTCGGCCCCAAGACCCAGTACTTC. Protein sequence: CASSRGVGPKTQYF.

V usage is TRBV9 and J usage is TRBJ2-5, with no clear D. CDR1 and CDR2 from the germline V gene are SGDLS and YYNGEE. Trimming took off 0 bases at V and 5 bases at J, with 14 bases between the two ends. There are 15 residues in the CDR3. The CDR3 region has the DNA TGTGCCAGCAGCGTAGAGCTGGGCGCTTATGAGACCCAGTACTTC. Translation gives CASSVELGAYETQYF.

The chain employs TRBV3-1 (or the pseudogene TRBV3-2) and TRBJ2-5, with 10 bases lining up with TRBD2. CDR3 size: 15 residues. The junction had 1 base not matched to a gene; V was cut back by 2 bases and J by 1 base. From germline, CDR1 is LGHDT and CDR2 YNNKEL (reference sequence). The CDR3 coding sequence is TGTGCCAGCAGCCAACTAGCGGGGGCCCAAGAGACCCAGTACTTC. It codes for CASSQLAGAQETQYF.

This chain links TRBV11-1 with TRBJ2-7; D is unclear. Germline V gives CDR1 SGHAT, CDR2 FQDESV (reference sequence). The CDR3 extends over 14 amino acids. The germline V and J ends were trimmed by 1 base and 2 bases, with 9 bases remaining between them. CDR3 nucleotide sequence: TGTGCCAGCAGCTTAGTTGCACCCCCCTACGAGCAGTACTTC. Protein: CASSLVAPPYEQYF.